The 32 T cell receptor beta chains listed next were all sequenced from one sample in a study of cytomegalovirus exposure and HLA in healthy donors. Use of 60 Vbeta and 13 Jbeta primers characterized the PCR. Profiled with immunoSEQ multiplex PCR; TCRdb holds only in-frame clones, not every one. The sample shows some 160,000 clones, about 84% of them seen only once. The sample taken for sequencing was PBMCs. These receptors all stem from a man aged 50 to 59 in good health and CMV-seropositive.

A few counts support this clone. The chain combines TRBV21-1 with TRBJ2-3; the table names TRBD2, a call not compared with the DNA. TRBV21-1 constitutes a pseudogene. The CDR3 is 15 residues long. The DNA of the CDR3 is TGTGCCAGCAGCAGGACCGGGAGGCAGGCAGATACGCAGTATTTT. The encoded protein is CASSRTGRQADTQYF.

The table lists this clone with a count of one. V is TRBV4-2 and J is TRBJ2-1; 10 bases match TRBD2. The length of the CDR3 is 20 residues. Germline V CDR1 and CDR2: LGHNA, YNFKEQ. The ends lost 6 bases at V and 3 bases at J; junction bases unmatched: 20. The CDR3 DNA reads TGTGCCAGCAGTCAGGCCCCACTAGCGGGAAGGTTTAGGGGCTACAATGAGCAGTTCTTC. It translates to CASSQAPLAGRFRGYNEQFF.

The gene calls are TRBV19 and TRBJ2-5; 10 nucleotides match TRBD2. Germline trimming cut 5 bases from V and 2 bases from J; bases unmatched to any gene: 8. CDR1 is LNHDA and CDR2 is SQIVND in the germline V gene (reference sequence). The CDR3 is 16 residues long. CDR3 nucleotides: TGTGCCAGTAGTCTCAGCGGGAGGGCCGGGCAAGAGACCCAGTACTTC. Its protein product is CASSLSGRAGQETQYF.

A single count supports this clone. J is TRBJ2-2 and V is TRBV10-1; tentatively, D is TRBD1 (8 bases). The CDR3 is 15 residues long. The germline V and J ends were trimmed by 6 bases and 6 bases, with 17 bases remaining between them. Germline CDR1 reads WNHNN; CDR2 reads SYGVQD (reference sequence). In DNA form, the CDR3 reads TGCGCCAGCAGCGGGGGGACAGGCGGGGCCGGGGAGCTGTTTTTT. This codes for CASSGGTGGAGELFF.

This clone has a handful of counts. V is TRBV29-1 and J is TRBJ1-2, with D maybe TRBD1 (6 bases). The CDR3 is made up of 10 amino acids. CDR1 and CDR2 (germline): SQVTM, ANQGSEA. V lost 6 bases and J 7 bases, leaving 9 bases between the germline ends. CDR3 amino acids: CSVQGTGYTF. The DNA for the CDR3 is TGCAGCGTCCAGGGGACTGGCTACACCTTC.

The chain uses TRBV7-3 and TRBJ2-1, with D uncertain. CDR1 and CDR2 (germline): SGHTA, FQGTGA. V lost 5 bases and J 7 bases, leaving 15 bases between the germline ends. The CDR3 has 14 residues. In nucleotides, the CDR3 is TGTGCCAGCAGCCCTGCCTCCGCGGCTAATGAGCAGTTCTTC. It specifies CASSPASAANEQFF.

The CDR3 DNA reads TGTGCCAGCAGCGGGACAGGGCTCCAGGGTGAAAAACTGTTTTTT. Protein sequence: CASSGTGLQGEKLFF. The J gene is TRBJ1-4, the V gene TRBV5-8, with 9 bases matching TRBD1. The CDR3 runs to 15 residues. The ends lost 4 bases at V and 7 bases at J; junction bases unmatched: 8. CDR1 SGHTS and CDR2 YDEGEE come from the germline V gene.

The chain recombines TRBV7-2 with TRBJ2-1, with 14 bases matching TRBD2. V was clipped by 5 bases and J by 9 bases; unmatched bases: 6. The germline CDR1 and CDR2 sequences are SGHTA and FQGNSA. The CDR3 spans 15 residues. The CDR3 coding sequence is TGTGCCAGCAGCCGACTAGCGGGGGGGCGAAGTGAGCAGTTCTTC. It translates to CASSRLAGGRSEQFF.

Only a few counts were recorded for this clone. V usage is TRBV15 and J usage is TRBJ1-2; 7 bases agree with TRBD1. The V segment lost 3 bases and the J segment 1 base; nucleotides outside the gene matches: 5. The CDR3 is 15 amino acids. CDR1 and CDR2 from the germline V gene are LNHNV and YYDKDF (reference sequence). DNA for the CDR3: TGTGCCACCAGCAGTGGCGACAGGGATAACTATGGCTACACCTTC. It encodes CATSSGDRDNYGYTF.

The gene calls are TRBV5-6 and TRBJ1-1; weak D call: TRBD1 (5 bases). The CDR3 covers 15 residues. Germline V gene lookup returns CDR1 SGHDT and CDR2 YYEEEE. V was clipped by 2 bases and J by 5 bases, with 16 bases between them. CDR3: CASSFGGLSWTEAFF. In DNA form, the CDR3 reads TGTGCCAGCAGCTTCGGGGGGTTGAGTTGGACTGAAGCTTTCTTT.

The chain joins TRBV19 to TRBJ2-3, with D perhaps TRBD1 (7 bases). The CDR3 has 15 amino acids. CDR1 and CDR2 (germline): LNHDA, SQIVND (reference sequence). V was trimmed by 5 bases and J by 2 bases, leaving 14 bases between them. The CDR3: CASSLGRGVTDTQYF. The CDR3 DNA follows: TGTGCCAGTAGTTTGGGCAGGGGGGTCACAGATACGCAGTATTTT.

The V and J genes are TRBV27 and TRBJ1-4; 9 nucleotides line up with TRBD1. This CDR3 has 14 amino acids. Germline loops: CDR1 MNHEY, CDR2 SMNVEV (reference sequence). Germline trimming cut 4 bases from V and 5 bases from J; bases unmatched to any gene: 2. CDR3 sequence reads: CASSSQGANEKLFF. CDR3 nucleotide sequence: TGTGCCAGCAGTTCACAGGGGGCGAATGAAAAACTGTTTTTT.

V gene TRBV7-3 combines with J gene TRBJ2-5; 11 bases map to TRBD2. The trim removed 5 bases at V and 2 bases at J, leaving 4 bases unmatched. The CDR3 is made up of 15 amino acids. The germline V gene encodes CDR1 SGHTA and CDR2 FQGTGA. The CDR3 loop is CASSQGLAAQETQYF. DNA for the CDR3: TGTGCCAGCAGCCAGGGACTAGCGGCGCAAGAGACCCAGTACTTC.

CDR3 in amino acids: CASSPRDRQETQYF. Written as DNA, the CDR3 is TGTGCCAGCTCACCGAGGGACAGACAAGAGACCCAGTACTTC. The chain joins TRBV18 to TRBJ2-5; 7 positions match TRBD1. Losses at the gene ends were 3 bases for V and 2 bases for J; bases not matched to a gene: 3. This CDR3 has 14 residues. Per germline, CDR1 KGHSH and CDR2 LQKENI.

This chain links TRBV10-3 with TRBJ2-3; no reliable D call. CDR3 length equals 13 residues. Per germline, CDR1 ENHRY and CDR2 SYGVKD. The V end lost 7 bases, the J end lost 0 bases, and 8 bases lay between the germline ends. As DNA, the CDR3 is TGTGCCATCAACCTCGGTAGCACAGATACGCAGTATTTT. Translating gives CAINLGSTDTQYF.

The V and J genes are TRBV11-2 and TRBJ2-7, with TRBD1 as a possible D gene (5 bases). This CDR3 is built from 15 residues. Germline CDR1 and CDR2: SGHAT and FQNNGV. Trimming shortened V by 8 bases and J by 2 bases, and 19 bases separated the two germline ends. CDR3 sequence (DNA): TGTGCCAGCCGGCGACAGTCTACCGCCCCCTACGAGCAGTACTTC. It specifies CASRRQSTAPYEQYF.

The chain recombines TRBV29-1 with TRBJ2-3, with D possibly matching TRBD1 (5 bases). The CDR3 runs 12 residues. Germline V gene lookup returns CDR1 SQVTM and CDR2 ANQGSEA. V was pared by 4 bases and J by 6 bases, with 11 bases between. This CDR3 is CSVAREGDTQYF. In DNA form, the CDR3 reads TGCAGCGTTGCCAGGGAAGGGGATACGCAGTATTTT.

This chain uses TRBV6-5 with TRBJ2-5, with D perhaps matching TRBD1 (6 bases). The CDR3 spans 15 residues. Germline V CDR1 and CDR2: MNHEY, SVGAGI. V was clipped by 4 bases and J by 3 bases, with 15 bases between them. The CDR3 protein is CASSSTGSMKETQYF. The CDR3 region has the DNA TGTGCCAGCAGTTCGACAGGCAGCATGAAAGAGACCCAGTACTTC.

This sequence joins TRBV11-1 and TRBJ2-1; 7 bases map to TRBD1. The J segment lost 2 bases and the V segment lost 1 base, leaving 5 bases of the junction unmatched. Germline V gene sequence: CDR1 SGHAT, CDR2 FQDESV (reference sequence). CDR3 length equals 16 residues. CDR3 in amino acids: CASSLGTGFTYNEQFF. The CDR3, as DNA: TGTGCCAGCAGCTTAGGGACAGGCTTTACCTACAATGAGCAGTTCTTC. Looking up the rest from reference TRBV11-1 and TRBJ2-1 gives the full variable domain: EAEVAQSPRYKITEKSQAVAFWCDPISGHATLYWYRQILGQGPELLVQFQDESVVDDSQLPKDRFSAERLKGVDSTLKIQPAELGDSAMYLCASSLGTGFTYNEQFFGPGTRLTVL.

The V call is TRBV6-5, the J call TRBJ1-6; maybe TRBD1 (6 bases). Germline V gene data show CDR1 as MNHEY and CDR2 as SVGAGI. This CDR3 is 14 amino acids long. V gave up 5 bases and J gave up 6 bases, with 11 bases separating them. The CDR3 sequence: CASSKDRPNSPLHF. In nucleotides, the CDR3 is TGTGCCAGCAGTAAGGACAGACCTAATTCACCCCTCCACTTT.

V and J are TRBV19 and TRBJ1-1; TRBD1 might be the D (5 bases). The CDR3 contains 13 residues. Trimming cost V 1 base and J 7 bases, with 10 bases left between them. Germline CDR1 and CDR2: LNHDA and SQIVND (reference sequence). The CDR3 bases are TGTGCCAGTAGTATAGGGCAGGGAATTGAAGCTTTCTTT. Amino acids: CASSIGQGIEAFF.

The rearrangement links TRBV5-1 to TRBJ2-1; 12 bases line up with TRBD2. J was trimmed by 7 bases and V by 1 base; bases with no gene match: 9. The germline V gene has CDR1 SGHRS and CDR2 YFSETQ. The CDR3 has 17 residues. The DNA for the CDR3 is TGCGCCAGCAGCTTGTCGACTAGCGGGAGACTAGGGAATGAGCAGTTCTTC. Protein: CASSLSTSGRLGNEQFF.

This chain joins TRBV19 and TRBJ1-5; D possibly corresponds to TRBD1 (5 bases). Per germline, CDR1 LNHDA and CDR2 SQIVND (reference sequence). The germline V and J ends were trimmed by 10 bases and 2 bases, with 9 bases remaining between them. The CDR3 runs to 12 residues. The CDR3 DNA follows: TGTGCCACCAAGGGGCGCAATCAGCCCCAGCATTTT. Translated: CATKGRNQPQHF.

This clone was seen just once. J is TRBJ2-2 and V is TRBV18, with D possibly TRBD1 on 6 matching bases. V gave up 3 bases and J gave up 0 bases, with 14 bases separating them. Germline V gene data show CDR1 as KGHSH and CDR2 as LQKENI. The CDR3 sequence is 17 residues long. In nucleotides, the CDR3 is TGTGCCAGCTCACCTTCGGTGTCAGGGGCGAACACCGGGGAGCTGTTTTTT. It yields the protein CASSPSVSGANTGELFF. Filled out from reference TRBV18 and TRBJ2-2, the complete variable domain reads NAGVMQNPRHLVRRRGQEARLRCSPMKGHSHVYWYRQLPEEGLKFMVYLQKENIIDESGMPKERFSAEFPKEGPSILRIQQVVRGDSAAYFCASSPSVSGANTGELFFGEGSRLTVL.

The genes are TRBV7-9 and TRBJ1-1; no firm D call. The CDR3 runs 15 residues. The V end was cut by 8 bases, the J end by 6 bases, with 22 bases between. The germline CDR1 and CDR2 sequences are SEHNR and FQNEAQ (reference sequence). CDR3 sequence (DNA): TGTGCCAGCCGGGAGGAAGGCAGGATCGTTTCTGAAGCTTTCTTT. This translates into CASREEGRIVSEAFF.

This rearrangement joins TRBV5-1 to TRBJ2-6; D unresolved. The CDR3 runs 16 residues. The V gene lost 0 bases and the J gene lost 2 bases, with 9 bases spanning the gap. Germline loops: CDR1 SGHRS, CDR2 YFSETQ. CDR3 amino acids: CASSLGEITGANVLTF. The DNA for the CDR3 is TGCGCCAGCAGCTTGGGTGAGATTACTGGGGCCAACGTCCTGACTTTC.

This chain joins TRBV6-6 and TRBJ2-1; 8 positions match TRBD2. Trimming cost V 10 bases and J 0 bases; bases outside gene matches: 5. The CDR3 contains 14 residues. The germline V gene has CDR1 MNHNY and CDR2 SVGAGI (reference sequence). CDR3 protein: CATISGSSYNEQFF. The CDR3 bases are TGTGCCACGATCAGCGGGAGCTCCTACAATGAGCAGTTCTTC.

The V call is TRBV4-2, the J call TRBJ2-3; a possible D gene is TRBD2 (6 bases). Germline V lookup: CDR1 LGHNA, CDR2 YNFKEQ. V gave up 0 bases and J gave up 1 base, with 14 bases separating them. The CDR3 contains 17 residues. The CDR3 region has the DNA TGTGCCAGCAGCCAAGATCAGCGGGCCCCCGGCACAGATACGCAGTATTTT. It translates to CASSQDQRAPGTDTQYF.

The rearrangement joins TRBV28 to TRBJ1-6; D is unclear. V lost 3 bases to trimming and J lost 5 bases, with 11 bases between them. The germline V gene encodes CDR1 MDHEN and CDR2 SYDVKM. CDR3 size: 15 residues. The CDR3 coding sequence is TGTGCCAGCAGTTTGGGTGGGCAGCATAATTCACCCCTCCACTTT. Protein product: CASSLGGQHNSPLHF.

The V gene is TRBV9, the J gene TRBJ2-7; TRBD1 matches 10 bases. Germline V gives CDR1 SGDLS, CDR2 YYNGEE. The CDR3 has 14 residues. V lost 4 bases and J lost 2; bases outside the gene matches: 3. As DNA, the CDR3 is TGTGCCAGCAGCCCTGGGACAGGGGCCTACGAGCAGTACTTC. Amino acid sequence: CASSPGTGAYEQYF. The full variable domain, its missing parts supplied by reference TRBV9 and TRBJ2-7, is DSGVTQTPKHLITATGQRVTLRCSPRSGDLSVYWYQQSLDQGLQFLIQYYNGEERAKGNILERFSAQQFPDLHSELNLSSLELGDSALYFCASSPGTGAYEQYFGPGTRLTVT.

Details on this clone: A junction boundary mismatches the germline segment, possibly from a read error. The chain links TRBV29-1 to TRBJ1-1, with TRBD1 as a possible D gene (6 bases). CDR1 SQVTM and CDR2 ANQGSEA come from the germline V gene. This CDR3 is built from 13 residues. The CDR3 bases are TGCAGCGTGGAAGGACAGATGAACACTGAAGCTTTCTTT. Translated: CSVEGQMNTEAFF.

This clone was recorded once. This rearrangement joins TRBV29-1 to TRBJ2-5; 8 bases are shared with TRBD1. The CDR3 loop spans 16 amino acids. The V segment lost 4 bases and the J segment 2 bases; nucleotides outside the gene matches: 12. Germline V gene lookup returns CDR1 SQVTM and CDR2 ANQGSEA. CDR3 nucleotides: TGCAGCGTTGCTTTACGTGACAGGGGAGGACAAGAGACCCAGTACTTC. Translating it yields CSVALRDRGGQETQYF. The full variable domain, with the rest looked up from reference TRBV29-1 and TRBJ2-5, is SAVISQKPSRDICQRGTSLTIQCQVDSQVTMMFWYRQQPGQSLTLIATANQGSEATYESGFVIDKFPISRPNLTFSTLTVSNMSPEDSSIYLCSVALRDRGGQETQYFGPGTRLLVL.